These T cell receptor beta chains were read from a single sample in a study of blood T cell repertoires in COVID-19. Assay: immunoSEQ multiplex PCR; the TCRdb copy retains only in-frame clones and omits some. The sample has approximately 240,000 clones; approximately 80% are singletons. The source material was peripheral blood. These receptors came from a woman aged 35 to 49 with active or convalescent COVID-19. Both conserved end residues are part of each CDR3. A D gene is named only where the DNA matches it firmly. Rows give clone size only sometimes, using once, few, many, or a class for an expanded clone.

TRBJ1-3	TRBV4-2	TRBD1	.	TGTGCCAGCAGCCAAGTAGAGACAGGGGTAGGGCTAAACACCATATATTTT	CASSQVETGVGLNTIYF
TRBJ1-2	TRBV28	TRBD1	once	TGTGCCAGCAGTATAGGACAGGGGGGGTACACCTTC	CASSIGQGGYTF
TRBJ1-5	TRBV19	.	.	TGTGCCAGTAGAACCCAGGGCAGACGTGGCAATCAGCCCCAGCATTTT	CASRTQGRRGNQPQHF
TRBJ2-1	TRBV19	.	.	TGTGCCAGTGGGCCGGACTACGCTTACAATGAGCAGTTCTTC	CASGPDYAYNEQFF
TRBJ1-2	TRBV7-2	TRBD1	.	TGTGCCAGCAGCTTAGCCCCACAGGGGGCCGGTGGCTACACCTTC	CASSLAPQGAGGYTF
TRBJ1-2	TRBV12-3/TRBV12-4	.	.	TGTGCCAGCAGTTTAGTAGTTAACTATGGCTACACCTTC	CASSLVVNYGYTF
TRBJ1-1	TRBV27	.	.	TGTGCCAGCAGTTTCCCCAACTCTGAAGCTTTCTTT	CASSFPNSEAFF
TRBJ2-5	TRBV9	.	.	TGTGCCAGCAGCGTAGAAGCGAGAGGAGAGACCCAGTACTTC	CASSVEARGETQYF
TRBJ1-6	TRBV6-5	.	.	TGTGCCAGCAGTTACCAGGGGTCTAATTCACCCCTCCACTTT	CASSYQGSNSPLHF
TRBJ2-5	TRBV11-2	.	.	TGTGCCAGCAGCTTACAGGGACAAGAGACCCAGTACTTC	CASSLQGQETQYF
TRBJ1-6	TRBV5-4	.	.	TGTGCCACCAGTCAGGGAATAGCCTATAATTCACCCCTCCACTTT	CATSQGIAYNSPLHF
TRBJ2-3	TRBV9	.	.	TGTGCCAGCAGCGTAGGCAGGAGGGTTCCCACAGATACGCAGTATTTT	CASSVGRRVPTDTQYF
TRBJ1-1	TRBV14	.	.	TGTGCCAGCAGGAGAACAGGGTTCCCATTGGCTTTCTTT	CASRRTGFPLAFF
TRBJ2-5	TRBV2	TRBD1	.	TGTGCCAGCAGGAACGGACAGGGCCCTAGGGAGACCCAGTACTTC	CASRNGQGPRETQYF
TRBJ2-2	TRBV7-3	.	few	TGTGCCAGCAGCCGCGGGGTTGCGAACACCGGGGAGCTGTTTTTT	CASSRGVANTGELFF
TRBJ1-5	TRBV20-1	.	few	TGCAGTGCTAGTAGGTCGGGGGGTCGGCGCAATCAGCCCCAGCATTTT	CSASRSGGRRNQPQHF
TRBJ1-2	TRBV7-2	.	.	TGTGCCAGCAGCTTAGCAATTACGGGGGTGGCTGGCTACACCTTC	CASSLAITGVAGYTF
TRBJ2-3	TRBV19	TRBD2	few	TGTGCCAGTAGTATTGGACTAGCCGGCACAGATACGCAGTATTTT	CASSIGLAGTDTQYF
TRBJ2-1	TRBV18	TRBD1	.	TGTGCCAGCTCACCGGACAGGGGCTCCTACAATGAGCAGTTCTTC	CASSPDRGSYNEQFF
TRBJ1-1	TRBV15	TRBD1	once	TGTGCCACCAGCAGTAGACAGGGGAGGGATGAAGCTTTCTTT	CATSSRQGRDEAFF
TRBJ2-3	TRBV10-3	TRBD2	.	TGTGCCATCAGTGAAGGGCTAGCGGGTTCAGATACGCAGTATTTT	CAISEGLAGSDTQYF
TRBJ2-2	TRBV4-1	TRBD2	.	TGCGCCAGCAGCCTCCCTTCACTAGCGGGGGGCTACGCGAACACCGGGGAGCTGTTTTTT	CASSLPSLAGGYANTGELFF
TRBJ2-1	TRBV9	.	.	TGTGCCAGCAGCGCTAACAATGAGCAGTTCTTC	CASSANNEQFF
TRBJ1-3	TRBV28	.	.	TGTGCCAGCAGAGACAGAGCAGCTGGAAACACCATATATTTT	CASRDRAAGNTIYF
TRBJ2-1	TRBV7-2	TRBD1	.	TGTGCCAGCACCTTTTCCACAGGGGGATCCAATGAGCAGTTCTTC	CASTFSTGGSNEQFF
TRBJ1-1	TRBV12-3/TRBV12-4	.	.	TGTGCCAGCAGTTTAGCGCCAGAACAAGCTTTCTTT	CASSLAPEQAFF
TRBJ1-2	TRBV2	.	.	TGTGCCAGCAGTGAAGAGGGGGTAGGCTATGGCTACACCTTC	CASSEEGVGYGYTF
TRBJ2-2	TRBV3-1/TRBV3-2	.	.	TGTGCCAGCAGCCAAGGGGGACACGGGGAGCTGTTTTTT	CASSQGGHGELFF
TRBJ1-2	TRBV10-2	.	.	TGCGCCAGCAGTGAAAGGGGCAACTATGGCTACACCTTC	CASSERGNYGYTF
TRBJ1-2	TRBV6-5	.	medium-sized	TGTGCCAGCAGCCCAGGCAACAGGGTTAAAGGGGGCTACACCTTC	CASSPGNRVKGGYTF
TRBJ1-5	TRBV5-6	TRBD1	once	TGTGCCAGCAGCCTGGGACAGCTCAATCAGCCCCAGCATTTT	CASSLGQLNQPQHF
TRBJ2-3	TRBV6-2/TRBV6-3	TRBD1	.	TGTGCCAGCAGTCTACAGGGGGCTGTAACAGATACGCAGTATTTT	CASSLQGAVTDTQYF
TRBJ2-3	TRBV3-1/TRBV3-2	.	.	TGTGCCAGCAGCCCGACTACTAGCACAGATACGCAGTATTTT	CASSPTTSTDTQYF
TRBJ2-4	TRBV7-9	.	.	TGTGCCAGCATCCCAGGAGCCAAAAACATTCAGTACTTC	CASIPGAKNIQYF
TRBJ1-4	TRBV5-1	TRBD1	.	TGCGCCAGCAGCCCGGACAGGGACGAAAAACTGTTTTTT	CASSPDRDEKLFF
TRBJ2-5	TRBV5-5	.	.	TGTGCCAGCAGCTTGGTGGGCGCGTGGGAGACCCAGTACTTC	CASSLVGAWETQYF
TRBJ1-2	TRBV5-4	TRBD1	.	TGTGCCAGCAGCTCTACGGGACAGGGGGCTTATGGCTACACCTTC	CASSSTGQGAYGYTF
TRBJ2-5	TRBV11-3	TRBD1	once	TGTGCCAGCAGCGATGGACAGGGGCATAAGGAGACCCAGTACTTC	CASSDGQGHKETQYF
TRBJ2-3	TRBV12-5	.	.	TGTGCTAGTGGACCCATTGGCCCCACAGATACGCAGTATTTT	CASGPIGPTDTQYF
TRBJ1-1	TRBV27	TRBD1	.	TGTGCCAGCAGGGACAGGGGGCGTACTGAAGCTTTCTTT	CASRDRGRTEAFF